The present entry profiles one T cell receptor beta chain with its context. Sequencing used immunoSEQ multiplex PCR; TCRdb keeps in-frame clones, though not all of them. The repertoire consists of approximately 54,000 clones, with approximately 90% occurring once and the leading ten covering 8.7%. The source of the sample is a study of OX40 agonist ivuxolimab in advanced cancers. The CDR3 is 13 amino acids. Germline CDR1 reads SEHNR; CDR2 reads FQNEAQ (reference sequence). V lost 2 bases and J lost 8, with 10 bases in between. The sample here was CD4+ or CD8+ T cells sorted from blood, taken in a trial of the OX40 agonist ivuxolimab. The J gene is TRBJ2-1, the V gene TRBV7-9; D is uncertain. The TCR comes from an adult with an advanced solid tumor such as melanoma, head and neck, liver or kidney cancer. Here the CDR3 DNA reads TGTGCCAGCAGCTTAATAATGGGCGATGAGCAGTTCTTC. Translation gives CASSLIMGDEQFF. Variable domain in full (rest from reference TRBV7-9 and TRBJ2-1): DTGVSQNPRHKITKRGQNVTFRCDPISEHNRLYWYRQTLGQGPEFLTYFQNEAQLEKSRLLSDRFSAERPKGSFSTLEIQRTEQGDSAMYLCASSLIMGDEQFFGPGTRLTVL.